These 25 T cell receptor beta chains originate from one sample sequenced in a study of blood T cell repertoires in COVID-19. Method: immunoSEQ multiplex PCR; TCRdb's copy keeps in-frame clones and lacks some. The sample shows 260,000 or so clones, roughly 80% of them seen only once. Sequenced: peripheral blood. The source of these receptors is a woman in her 70s with acute or convalescent COVID-19.

The CDR3 DNA is TGTGCCAGCAGTTACTCGAGTACGGACAGGTTTCGCAATCAGCCCCAGCATTTT. This codes for CASSYSSTDRFRNQPQHF. The chain links TRBV6-2 or TRBV6-3 to TRBJ1-5, with 7 bases fitting TRBD1. Germline CDR1 MNHEY, CDR2 SVGEGT. The V segment lost 0 bases and the J segment 2 bases; nucleotides outside the gene matches: 10. The CDR3 is 18 residues long.

The rearrangement joins TRBV18 to TRBJ1-6, with D hard to call. The germline CDR1 and CDR2 sequences are KGHSH and LQKENI. V gave up 6 bases and J gave up 10 bases, with 13 bases separating them. CDR3 size: 13 residues. The CDR3 DNA sequence: TGTGCCAGCTCGGACCTGGGGAGGTCACCCCTCCACTTT. This sequence encodes CASSDLGRSPLHF.

The chain is built from TRBV7-2 and TRBJ2-7; 9 bases map to TRBD1. V gave up 4 bases and J gave up 1 base; unmatched junction bases: 5. Germline CDR1 SGHTA, CDR2 FQGNSA. The length of the CDR3 is 15 residues. CDR3 in DNA: TGTGCCAGCAGCTCAGCAGGGACAGGGTCCTACGAGCAGTACTTC. Its protein is CASSSAGTGSYEQYF.

The rearrangement links TRBV10-3 to TRBJ1-5, with TRBD1 matching over 10 bases. CDR3 length: 15 amino acids. V gave up 6 bases and J gave up 2 bases; unmatched junction bases: 4. Germline loops: CDR1 ENHRY, CDR2 SYGVKD. The CDR3 protein is CAIRPGTGGNQPQHF. As DNA, the CDR3 is TGTGCCATCAGACCCGGGACAGGGGGCAATCAGCCCCAGCATTTT.

The rearrangement joins TRBV5-1 to TRBJ1-1; TRBD1 aligns across 8 bases. Unmatched junction bases numbered 5, after V lost 0 bases and J lost 1 base. The CDR3 runs to 16 residues. Germline assignment: CDR1 SGHRS and CDR2 YFSETQ. The CDR3 nucleotides are TGCGCCAGCAGCTTGGCCACAGGGGGGAGGAACACTGAAGCTTTCTTT. Translated, it gives CASSLATGGRNTEAFF.

The rearrangement links TRBV27 to TRBJ2-7; D might be TRBD1 (6 bases). Germline V CDR1 and CDR2: MNHEY, SMNVEV (reference sequence). The CDR3 runs to 13 residues. Trimming left V 4 bases short and J 3 bases short, with 10 bases between. CDR3 coding DNA: TGTGCCAGCAGTTATGGCAGGGGCTACGAGCAGTACTTC. Protein: CASSYGRGYEQYF.

The rearrangement links TRBV7-9 to TRBJ1-4, with 7 nucleotides matching TRBD1. The CDR3 length is 16 residues. The J segment lost 5 bases and the V segment lost 1 base, leaving 7 bases of the junction unmatched. In germline, CDR1 is SEHNR, CDR2 FQNEAQ (reference sequence). CDR3 loop: CASSLGWGQPNEKLFF. In DNA, the CDR3 is TGTGCCAGCAGCTTAGGATGGGGACAGCCCAATGAAAAACTGTTTTTT.

This chain joins TRBV24-1 and TRBJ2-3, with D maybe TRBD1 (6 bases). The CDR3 runs 15 residues. Germline V lookup: CDR1 KGHDR, CDR2 SFDVKD. V was trimmed by 3 bases and J by 3 bases, leaving 12 bases between them. Here the CDR3 DNA reads TGTGCCACCAGTGATATGCAGGACAGTACAGATACGCAGTATTTT. Its translation is CATSDMQDSTDTQYF.

The V gene is TRBV11-1, the J gene TRBJ2-7; 10 nucleotides line up with TRBD1. The germline gives CDR1 SGHAT, CDR2 FQDESV (reference sequence). This CDR3 spans 16 amino acids. V was clipped by 5 bases and J by 4 bases; unmatched bases: 11. CDR3 in DNA: TGTGCCAGCAGCGAGGGACAGGGGACACGCCTTTACGAGCAGTACTTC. Its protein product is CASSEGQGTRLYEQYF.

CDR3 sequence (DNA): TGTGCCAGCAGTTACAGGGGGACCTCCTATGGCTACACCTTC. Amino acids: CASSYRGTSYGYTF. The chain is built from TRBV6-2 or TRBV6-3 and TRBJ1-2; possibly TRBD1 for D (6 bases). V lost 2 bases and J lost 4, with 11 bases in between. Germline CDR1 and CDR2: MNHEY and SVGEGT. The CDR3 loop spans 14 amino acids.

This rearrangement joins TRBV6-5 to TRBJ1-2; D unclear. The V gene's germline CDR1 is MNHEY and CDR2 SVGAGI. The CDR3 contains 12 residues. V was trimmed by 5 bases and J by 10 bases, leaving 14 bases between them. The CDR3 sequence: CASSPLLRSYTF. In nucleotides, the CDR3 is TGTGCCAGCAGTCCCCTTCTACGCTCCTACACCTTC.

This chain links TRBV5-1 with TRBJ2-1; 7 bases fit TRBD2. J gave up 0 bases and V 4 bases, and 4 bases lay outside the gene matches. CDR3 size: 15 residues. Germline V gives CDR1 SGHRS, CDR2 YFSETQ. The CDR3 DNA sequence: TGCGCCAGCAGCCCCGGCGGGGGCTCCTACAATGAGCAGTTCTTC. It is translated as CASSPGGGSYNEQFF.

In its sample, this clone was seen a few times. This chain joins TRBV5-6 and TRBJ2-1; D gene unclear. The CDR3 is made up of 15 amino acids. Germline V gives CDR1 SGHDT, CDR2 YYEEEE. Trimming stripped 4 bases from V and 3 bases from J, with 14 bases between. CDR3 bases: TGTGCCAGCAGCCCCTACTCGTTTGGCTACAATGAGCAGTTCTTC. It specifies CASSPYSFGYNEQFF.

The chain has TRBV6-1 and TRBJ1-2; D is uncertain. The germline CDR1 and CDR2 sequences are MNHNS and SASEGT. Trimming removed 3 bases at V and 6 bases at J, with 5 bases between. The CDR3 consists of 11 residues. CDR3 sequence reads: CASSDSHGYTF. DNA of the CDR3: TGTGCCAGCAGTGACAGTCATGGCTACACCTTC.

The chain carries TRBV7-9 and TRBJ1-2; D may be TRBD1 (5 bases). The CDR3 length is 14 residues. Trimming cost V 5 bases and J 5 bases, with 15 bases left between them. Germline CDR1 and CDR2: SEHNR and FQNEAQ (reference sequence). CDR3 sequence (DNA): TGTGCCAGCAGCGGTGAGGTTAGGGGATATGGCTACACCTTC. It yields the protein CASSGEVRGYGYTF.

The V call is TRBV30, the J call TRBJ1-2; TRBD1 matches 11 bases. Germline V gene sequence: CDR1 GTSNPN, CDR2 SVGIG (reference sequence). V lost 3 bases and J lost 8; bases outside the gene matches: 8. There are 14 residues in the CDR3. The DNA of the CDR3 is TGTGCCTGGAGCAGGACAGGGGGCGCGCAGGGCTACACCTTC. This encodes CAWSRTGGAQGYTF.

The CDR3 loop reads CASSQDGGQTNTEAFF. CDR3 sequence (DNA): TGCGCCAGCAGCCAAGATGGTGGGCAGACGAACACTGAAGCTTTCTTT. This chain connects TRBV4-3 to TRBJ1-1, with D hard to call. Trimming cost V 0 bases and J 1 base, with 12 bases left between them. The CDR3 has 16 amino acids. The germline CDR1 and CDR2 sequences are LGHNA and YSLEER.

This chain uses TRBV7-8 with TRBJ1-1, with a tentative D call TRBD1 (5 bases). The V gene lost 0 bases and the J gene lost 1 base, with 12 bases spanning the gap. Germline lookup yields CDR1 SGHVS and CDR2 FQNEAQ. CDR3 length equals 16 residues. For the CDR3, the DNA is TGTGCCAGCAGCTTAGCTGGGGCATTGAAGAACACTGAAGCTTTCTTT. It is translated as CASSLAGALKNTEAFF.

The chain carries TRBV6-6 and TRBJ2-3; unclear D gene. The germline V gene has CDR1 MNHNY and CDR2 SVGAGI (reference sequence). This CDR3 has 15 amino acids. Deletions cut 3 bases from V and 2 bases from J, with 12 bases between. Written as DNA, the CDR3 is TGTGCCAGCAGTTATTCGCTACCCACCACAGATACGCAGTATTTT. It yields the protein CASSYSLPTTDTQYF.

This clone has only a few counts. V and J are TRBV5-1 and TRBJ1-1; 7 bases fit TRBD1. Germline lookup yields CDR1 SGHRS and CDR2 YFSETQ. V lost 1 base and J lost 5; bases outside the gene matches: 5. The CDR3 runs 14 residues. The CDR3 region has the DNA TGCGCCAGCAGCTTGTACAGGGGCGGAACTGAAGCTTTCTTT. Its protein product is CASSLYRGGTEAFF.

This clone was found once. CDR3 in DNA: TGTGCCAGCAGCTTGGCCGAGGAGGGGGCCTTTGGAAACACCATATATTTT. Translating gives CASSLAEEGAFGNTIYF. This rearrangement joins TRBV5-6 to TRBJ1-3; TRBD1 matches 7 bases. Germline-derived CDR1 and CDR2 are SGHDT and YYEEEE. The CDR3 consists of 17 residues. J was trimmed by 3 bases and V by 0 bases; bases with no gene match: 9.

V gene TRBV19 combines with J gene TRBJ2-6; 7 nucleotides agree with TRBD1. CDR1 is LNHDA and CDR2 is SQIVND in the germline V gene (reference sequence). The trim removed 7 bases at V and 0 bases at J, leaving 6 bases unmatched. The CDR3 extends over 16 amino acids. CDR3 loop: CASIPGGFSGANVLTF. The CDR3, as DNA: TGTGCCAGTATCCCAGGGGGTTTCTCTGGGGCCAACGTCCTGACTTTC.

V gene TRBV30 combines with J gene TRBJ1-3; D is unresolved. Between the trimmed V and J ends, which lost 0 bases and 8 bases, there was a span of 11 bases. Germline V gene data show CDR1 as GTSNPN and CDR2 as SVGIG (reference sequence). The CDR3 covers 13 residues. In DNA form, the CDR3 reads TGTGCCTGGAGTGTAGGTGGCGCGGACACCATATATTTT. The encoded protein is CAWSVGGADTIYF.

This chain uses TRBV6-6 with TRBJ1-2, with D possibly being TRBD1 (5 bases). Trimming cost V 4 bases and J 6 bases, with 18 bases left between them. The CDR3 is 15 residues long. Germline V gives CDR1 MNHNY, CDR2 SVGAGI (reference sequence). CDR3 in DNA: TGTGCCAGCAGTTCTGAAATAGGGGCGCGGCATGGCTACACCTTC. It encodes CASSSEIGARHGYTF.

This chain uses TRBV7-9 with TRBJ2-5; the D gene is possibly TRBD1 (6 bases). Germline V gives CDR1 SEHNR, CDR2 FQNEAQ (reference sequence). The CDR3 runs to 15 residues. Trimming cost V 4 bases and J 5 bases, with 17 bases left between them. In DNA, the CDR3 is TGTGCCAGCAGCTCCGGGGTAGGGGGTAGGGAGACCCAGTACTTC. Its protein is CASSSGVGGRETQYF.